These 24 T cell receptor beta chains were all obtained from the same sample, sequenced in a study of spatial heterogeneity in lung cancer. Time point denoted: sample taken at primary tumor resection. From the 5' RACE reads, TCRdb called clonotypes with MiXCR, one entry per CDR3 protein. This table has some 5,000 distinct CDR3 sequences, 13% appearing once. Their recognized antigens are unknown. Findings of the study overall: One measure, the expanded intratumoral alpha and beta TCR count, tracked tumor mutation counts.

The material sequenced was lung tumor tissue, taken at surgery. These receptors originate from a female donor with early-stage non-small cell lung cancer.

This clonotype was seen a handful of times. The rearrangement uses TRBV11-2 and TRBJ2-3, with D unresolved. Trimming left V 7 bases short and J 2 bases short, with 10 bases between. This CDR3 has 13 amino acids. CDR1 and CDR2 (germline): SGHAT, FQNNGV. The CDR3 here is CASTRGHTDTQYF. As DNA, the CDR3 is TGTGCCAGCACGAGAGGTCACACAGATACGCAGTATTTT.

This clonotype qualifies as medium-sized. The chain employs TRBV7-9 and TRBJ2-5; D may be TRBD1 (5 bases). The CDR3 is made up of 14 amino acids. V was clipped by 5 bases and J by 3 bases, with 13 bases between them. In germline, CDR1 is SEHNR, CDR2 FQNEAQ (reference sequence). The CDR3 here is CASSRLGQEETQYF. Written as DNA, the CDR3 is TGTGCCAGCAGCCGCTTGGGGCAAGAAGAGACCCAGTACTTC.

By frequency in the sample, this clonotype is medium-sized (0.01 to 0.1%). V gene TRBV11-1 combines with J gene TRBJ1-4, with D possibly being TRBD1 (5 bases). CDR3 length: 15 amino acids. The germline V and J ends were trimmed by 2 bases and 8 bases, with 15 bases remaining between them. The germline V gene encodes CDR1 SGHAT and CDR2 FQDESV (reference sequence). The CDR3 region has the DNA TGTGCCAGCAGCTTAAGGCGGGGGAAGAGCGAAAAACTGTTTTTT. Translating it yields CASSLRRGKSEKLFF.

This clonotype has a count of ten or more. The chain has TRBV9 and TRBJ2-7, with TRBD1 as a possible D gene (5 bases). Germline assignment: CDR1 SGDLS and CDR2 YYNGEE. Trimming cost V 4 bases and J 2 bases, with 10 bases left between them. This CDR3 contains 13 residues. In nucleotides, the CDR3 is TGTGCCAGCAGCCCTCAGGGCGCCTACGAGCAGTACTTC. It is translated as CASSPQGAYEQYF.

This clonotype is classed as medium-sized (0.01 to 0.1%). This chain uses TRBV6-2 or TRBV6-3 with TRBJ2-7, with unresolved D. V lost 5 bases and J lost 3, with 11 bases in between. Per germline, CDR1 MNHEY and CDR2 SVGEGT. The CDR3 has 13 amino acids. For the CDR3, the DNA is TGTGCCAGCAGTCCTCCGGGCGTCTACGAGCAGTACGTC. Its protein is CASSPPGVYEQYV.

This clonotype is termed medium-sized (0.01 to 0.1%). The chain joins TRBV10-3 to TRBJ1-5; 7 bases are a match to TRBD1. The J segment lost 0 bases and the V segment lost 8 bases, leaving 7 bases of the junction unmatched. Germline-derived CDR1 and CDR2 are ENHRY and SYGVKD. This CDR3 is 15 amino acids long. DNA for the CDR3: TGTGCCATCGGGCAGGGGGGTTCTAGCAATCAGCCCCAGCATTTT. Amino acids: CAIGQGGSSNQPQHF.

This clonotype has a count of ten or more. The rearrangement joins TRBV29-1 to TRBJ2-1; TRBD1 aligns across 7 bases. The CDR3 spans 14 residues. Germline V lookup: CDR1 SQVTM, CDR2 ANQGSEA. V shed 7 bases, J shed 8 bases, and the junction held 14 bases outside the gene matches. In nucleotides, the CDR3 is TGCAGCGCCGCGCGCCAACAGGGGTCGGATGAGCAGTTCTTC. It specifies CSAARQQGSDEQFF.

This clonotype was detected many times. Lacking the conserved final phenylalanine or tryptophan, this CDR3 likely reflects a read error. The DNA is omitted, as the CDR3 cannot be located on it reliably, and the CDR3 follows TCRdb's listing. The chain uses TRBV6-6 and TRBJ1-1. The length of the CDR3 is 13 amino acids, counting both ends. Germline assignment: CDR1 MNHNY and CDR2 SVGAGI (reference sequence). The CDR3 here is CASSYSESSGPHL.

The CDR3 DNA follows: TGTGCCAGCAGCTCCGCGGTAGCGGGAGGTGAGACAGATACGCAGTATTTT. Protein product: CASSSAVAGGETDTQYF. The chain joins TRBV7-9 to TRBJ2-3; 10 nucleotides align to TRBD2. V lost 4 bases, J lost 3 bases, and 10 bases stayed unmatched. CDR1 is SEHNR and CDR2 is FQNEAQ in the germline V gene (reference sequence). The CDR3 sequence is 17 residues long. Complete variable domain (other parts from reference TRBV7-9 and TRBJ2-3): DTGVSQNPRHKITKRGQNVTFRCDPISEHNRLYWYRQTLGQGPEFLTYFQNEAQLEKSRLLSDRFSAERPKGSFSTLEIQRTEQGDSAMYLCASSSAVAGGETDTQYFGPGTRLTVL.

This clonotype is large in the sample. The chain couples TRBV19 to TRBJ2-2; 15 bases line up with TRBD2. Germline V gene sequence: CDR1 LNHDA, CDR2 SQIVND (reference sequence). Trimming cost V 4 bases and J 5 bases; bases outside gene matches: 8. This CDR3 is 18 amino acids long. The CDR3 loop is CASSTGLAGGPRTGELFF. The CDR3 nucleotides are TGTGCCAGTAGTACCGGACTAGCGGGAGGGCCTCGTACCGGGGAGCTGTTTTTT.

This clonotype was recorded at least ten times. This chain uses TRBV9 with TRBJ2-3; 9 bases align to TRBD2. Germline V lookup: CDR1 SGDLS, CDR2 YYNGEE. With 4 bases clipped from V and 4 bases from J, the junction kept 10 bases outside the gene matches. The CDR3 is 16 amino acids. The CDR3 DNA follows: TGTGCCAGCAGCCCCCAAGCGGGAGGCGGCGCAGATACGCAGTATTTT. It is translated as CASSPQAGGGADTQYF.

There are many counts of this clonotype. The CDR3 DNA reads TGCAGTGCTAGGGGACTCCTCACAGATACGCAGTATTTT. Its translation: CSARGLLTDTQYF. J is TRBJ2-3 and V is TRBV20-1; the D gene is possibly TRBD2 (6 bases). The CDR3 extends over 13 amino acids. Trimming left V 3 bases short and J 2 bases short, with 9 bases between. Per germline, CDR1 DFQATT and CDR2 SNEGSKA (reference sequence).

This clonotype is termed medium-sized. The J gene is TRBJ2-7, the V gene TRBV29-1; D not resolved. CDR1 is SQVTM, CDR2 ANQGSEA, per germline. The ends were cut back, 1 base at V and 6 bases at J, with 13 bases in the middle. This CDR3 region has 13 residues. The CDR3 DNA reads as TGCAGCGTTGAAGTCTTTAGTCGTCGCGAGCAGTACTTC. Its translation: CSVEVFSRREQYF.

In this sample, this clonotype turned up many times. The rearrangement uses TRBV28 and TRBJ2-3; weak D call: TRBD2 (5 bases). Trimming pared 5 bases from V and 0 bases from J, leaving 12 bases between. Germline lookup yields CDR1 MDHEN and CDR2 SYDVKM. CDR3 length equals 15 residues. CDR3 in DNA: TGTGCCAGCAGTCCCGCGGAGCGGAGCACAGATACGCAGTATTTT. Its translation is CASSPAERSTDTQYF.

In its sample, this clonotype was seen many times. V is TRBV20-1 and J is TRBJ2-1; 7 bases agree with TRBD2. Germline CDR1 is DFQATT and CDR2 is SNEGSKA (reference sequence). J gave up 0 bases and V 5 bases, and 7 bases lay outside the gene matches. There are 15 residues in the CDR3. The CDR3: CSAGPSGTSYNEQFF. CDR3 DNA sequence: TGCAGTGCTGGCCCTAGCGGAACCTCCTACAATGAGCAGTTCTTC.

This clonotype was observed a few times. The rearrangement uses TRBV7-3 and TRBJ2-7; 8 nucleotides agree with TRBD1. V was pared by 5 bases and J by 5 bases, with 11 bases of the junction left unmatched. Germline lookup yields CDR1 SGHTA and CDR2 FQGTGA. The CDR3 is 15 residues long. CDR3 amino acids: CASSPGAGGADEQYF. DNA of the CDR3: TGTGCCAGCAGCCCCGGGGCAGGGGGCGCGGACGAGCAGTACTTC.

The chain recombines TRBV6-5 with TRBJ1-2; tentatively, D is TRBD1 (5 bases). The V gene lost 4 bases and the J gene lost 10 bases, with 22 bases spanning the gap. CDR3 length: 15 amino acids. The germline gives CDR1 MNHEY, CDR2 SVGAGI. CDR3 amino acids: CASSSYKEGRKFYTF. The CDR3 DNA reads TGTGCCAGCAGTTCCTACAAGGAGGGGAGGAAGTTCTACACCTTC.

In its sample, this clonotype is medium-sized (0.01 to 0.1%). The chain employs TRBV5-1 and TRBJ2-7, with TRBD2 matching 8 bases. Germline CDR1 SGHRS, CDR2 YFSETQ. V lost 1 base, J lost 7 bases, and 10 bases stayed unmatched. This CDR3 contains 15 residues. The CDR3 loop is CASSLSSGGPREQYF. The CDR3 bases are TGCGCCAGCAGCTTGAGTTCGGGAGGGCCAAGGGAGCAGTACTTC.

V gene TRBV10-3 combines with J gene TRBJ1-3; the D is unclear. The CDR3 has 15 residues. Germline V gene sequence: CDR1 ENHRY, CDR2 SYGVKD. V was pared by 0 bases and J by 2 bases, with 8 bases between. CDR3 in amino acids: CAISESSGPGNTIYF. CDR3 DNA sequence: TGTGCCATCAGTGAGTCGAGTGGGCCTGGAAACACCATATATTTT.

This chain joins TRBV20-1 and TRBJ1-1, with 7 bases matching TRBD1. Germline assignment: CDR1 DFQATT and CDR2 SNEGSKA (reference sequence). This CDR3 spans 14 amino acids. After removal of 3 bases from V and 5 bases from J, the junction contained 9 bases not matched to a gene. The CDR3: CSASEGGAGTEAFF. The CDR3 region has the DNA TGCAGTGCTAGCGAAGGGGGCGCGGGGACTGAAGCTTTCTTT.

This clonotype is termed medium-sized. The chain is built from TRBV3-1 and TRBJ1-4; possible D gene TRBD1, 6 bases. V was shortened by 4 bases and J by 0 bases, with 12 bases between the two germline ends. The CDR3 runs 16 residues. Germline-derived CDR1 and CDR2 are LGHDT and YNNKEL (reference sequence). This chain's CDR3 is CASSLRRGSTNEKLFF. DNA for the CDR3: TGTGCCAGCAGCCTAAGAAGGGGGTCAACTAATGAAAAACTGTTTTTT.

This clonotype is categorized as large. The V call is TRBV6-1, the J call TRBJ1-1, with D possibly being TRBD1 (5 bases). CDR1 is MNHNS, CDR2 SASEGT, per germline. The CDR3 sequence is 13 residues long. Deletions cut 7 bases from V and 5 bases from J, with 14 bases between. The CDR3 is CASTWGYWTEAFF. The CDR3 region has the DNA TGTGCCAGCACCTGGGGGTATTGGACTGAAGCTTTCTTT.

The chain is built from TRBV7-9 and TRBJ2-1, with TRBD2 matching over 13 bases. The CDR3 has 16 residues. Trimming took 6 bases from V and 4 from J; bases not matched to a gene: 6. In germline, CDR1 is SEHNR, CDR2 FQNEAQ (reference sequence). This chain's CDR3 is CASSQPGLAGYNEQFF. For the CDR3, the DNA is TGTGCCAGCAGTCAACCGGGACTAGCGGGGTACAATGAGCAGTTCTTC.

This clonotype was found many times. The junction differs from germline at one of its ends, possibly a read error. The chain recombines TRBV24-1 with TRBJ2-3, with 10 bases that match TRBD1. CDR3 length: 19 amino acids. Germline CDR1 and CDR2: KGHDR and SFDVKD. CDR3 sequence: CATSSAGQGWTSSTDPQYF. DNA for the CDR3: TGTGCCACCAGTTCCGCGGGACAGGGGTGGACTAGCTCCACAGATCCGCAGTATTTT.